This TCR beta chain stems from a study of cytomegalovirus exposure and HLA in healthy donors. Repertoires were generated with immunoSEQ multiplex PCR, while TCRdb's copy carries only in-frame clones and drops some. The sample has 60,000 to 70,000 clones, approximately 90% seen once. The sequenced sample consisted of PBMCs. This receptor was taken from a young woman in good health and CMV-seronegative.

CDR3 nucleotides: TGTGCCAGCAGCCCTGGACTAGCGGGGGACATTCAGTACTTC. Its protein is CASSPGLAGDIQYF. This rearrangement joins TRBV7-9 to TRBJ2-4, with 13 positions matching TRBD2. CDR3 size: 14 residues. The J segment lost 8 bases and the V segment lost 5 bases, leaving 3 bases of the junction unmatched. Germline V CDR1 and CDR2: SEHNR, FQNEAQ (reference sequence).